The clone carrying this T cell receptor beta chain is a singleton in its sample. Its antigen is undetermined. V shed 5 bases and J 3 bases; nucleotides not matched to a gene: 6. The CDR3 has 15 residues. CDR1 is MDHEN, CDR2 SYDVKM, per germline. 60 Vbeta and 13 Jbeta primers were used in PCR. Method: immunoSEQ multiplex PCR; TCRdb's copy keeps in-frame clones and lacks some. Of approximately 140,000 clones listed, around 83% were seen once; the top ten hold roughly 1.2%. This entry belongs to a study of cytomegalovirus exposure and HLA in healthy donors. Study-wide points: Researchers counted around 150 TCR beta chains as cytomegalovirus-associated. A later look showed TCR association rates differing by HLA locus, highest for DRB1 and lowest for HLA-C.

The chain employs TRBV28 and TRBJ1-5; 8 nucleotides line up with TRBD1. Sequenced: PBMCs. The receptor was derived from a girl aged 2 to 10 in good health and CMV-seronegative. The CDR3 is CASSPTGVHNQPQHF. CDR3 bases: TGTGCCAGCAGTCCGACAGGGGTCCACAATCAGCCCCAGCATTTT. The complete variable domain, with remaining parts taken from reference TRBV28 and TRBJ1-5, reads DVKVTQSSRYLVKRTGEKVFLECVQDMDHENMFWYRQDPGLGLRLIYFSYDVKMKEKGDIPEGYSVSREKKERFSLILESASTNQTSMYLCASSPTGVHNQPQHFGDGTRLSIL.